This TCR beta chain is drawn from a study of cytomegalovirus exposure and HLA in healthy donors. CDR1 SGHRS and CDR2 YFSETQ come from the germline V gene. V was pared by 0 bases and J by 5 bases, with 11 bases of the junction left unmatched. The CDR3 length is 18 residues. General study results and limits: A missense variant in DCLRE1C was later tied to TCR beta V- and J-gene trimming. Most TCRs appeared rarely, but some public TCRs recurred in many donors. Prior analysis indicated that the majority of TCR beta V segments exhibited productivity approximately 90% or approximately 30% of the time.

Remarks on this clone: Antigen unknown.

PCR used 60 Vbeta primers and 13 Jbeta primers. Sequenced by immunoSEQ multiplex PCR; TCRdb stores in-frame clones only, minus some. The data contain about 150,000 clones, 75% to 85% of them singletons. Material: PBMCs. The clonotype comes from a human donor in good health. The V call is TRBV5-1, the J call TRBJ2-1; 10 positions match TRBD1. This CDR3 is CASSLGLTGGWWNNEQFF. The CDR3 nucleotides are TGCGCCAGCAGCTTGGGCTTGACAGGGGGCTGGTGGAACAATGAGCAGTTCTTC.